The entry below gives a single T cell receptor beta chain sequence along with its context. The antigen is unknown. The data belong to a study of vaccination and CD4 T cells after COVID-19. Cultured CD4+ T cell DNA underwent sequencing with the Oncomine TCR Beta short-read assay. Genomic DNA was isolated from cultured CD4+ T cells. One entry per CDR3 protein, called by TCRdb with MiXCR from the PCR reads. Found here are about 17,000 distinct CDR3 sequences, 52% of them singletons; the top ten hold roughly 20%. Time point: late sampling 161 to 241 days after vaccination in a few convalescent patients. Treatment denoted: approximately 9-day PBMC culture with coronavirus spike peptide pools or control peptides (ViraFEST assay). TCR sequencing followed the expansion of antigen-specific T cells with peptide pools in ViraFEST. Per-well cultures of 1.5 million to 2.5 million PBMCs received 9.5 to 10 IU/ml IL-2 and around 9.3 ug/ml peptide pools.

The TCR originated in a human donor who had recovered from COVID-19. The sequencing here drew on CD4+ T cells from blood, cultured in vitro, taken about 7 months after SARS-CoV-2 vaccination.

The CDR3: CASSLDMGGDYEQYF. The CDR3 bases are TGTGCCAGCAGCTTAGATATGGGTGGGGACTACGAGCAGTACTTC. J is TRBJ2-7 and V is TRBV11-3; D gene uncertain. This CDR3 has 15 residues. The ends were cut back, 0 bases at V and 3 bases at J, with 12 bases in the middle. The germline CDR1 and CDR2 sequences are SGHNT and YENEEA.